This T cell receptor beta chain is drawn from a study of PD-1 blockade in classical Hodgkin lymphoma. As for the study in general: Once every 2 weeks, patients received intravenous nivolumab at 3 mg/kg.

The CDR3 covers 15 residues. In germline, CDR1 is MGHDK, CDR2 SYGVNS. V lost 4 bases and J lost 3; bases outside the gene matches: 5. Assay: immunoSEQ multiplex PCR; the TCRdb copy retains only in-frame clones and omits some. The top ten clones hold over 9.5% of a sample with 50,000 or so clones, 85% to 95% of them seen once. No patient escaped relapse after autologous stem cell transplantation, and brentuximab vedotin exposure varied. Findings of the study overall: Initiation of nivolumab under 1 year after ASCT led to exclusion of patients. By C4D1, CD4+ diversity increased significantly, especially in complete responders. Diminished baseline TCR diversity has been reported in newly diagnosed patients relative to healthy donors.

Note on this clone: Its antigen is not known.

This clonotype was obtained from a human donor with classical Hodgkin lymphoma. This specimen was peripheral blood mononuclear cells (PBMCs), taken before the second cycle of nivolumab. The V call is TRBV25-1, the J call TRBJ1-4, with 7 bases identical to TRBD1. The CDR3 sequence: CASSGTGEANEKLFF. The CDR3 nucleotides are TGTGCCAGCAGTGGAACAGGGGAAGCTAATGAAAAACTGTTTTTT.